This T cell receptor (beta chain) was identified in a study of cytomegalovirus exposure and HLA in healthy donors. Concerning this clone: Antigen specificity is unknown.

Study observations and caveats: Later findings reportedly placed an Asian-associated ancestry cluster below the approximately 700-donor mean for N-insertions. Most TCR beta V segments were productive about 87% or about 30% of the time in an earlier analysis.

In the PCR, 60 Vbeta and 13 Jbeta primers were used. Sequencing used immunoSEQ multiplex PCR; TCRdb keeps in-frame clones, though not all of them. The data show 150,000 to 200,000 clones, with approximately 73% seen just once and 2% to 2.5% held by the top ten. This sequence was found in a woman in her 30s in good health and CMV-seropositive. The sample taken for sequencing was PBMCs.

CDR3 residues: CAWETGLFTGELFF. The CDR3 DNA reads TGTGCCTGGGAGACAGGGTTGTTCACCGGGGAGCTGTTTTTT. V and J are TRBV30 and TRBJ2-2; 7 nucleotides line up with TRBD1. There are 14 residues in the CDR3. J was trimmed by 4 bases and V by 5 bases; bases with no gene match: 7. CDR1 and CDR2 from the germline V gene are GTSNPN and SVGIG (reference sequence).